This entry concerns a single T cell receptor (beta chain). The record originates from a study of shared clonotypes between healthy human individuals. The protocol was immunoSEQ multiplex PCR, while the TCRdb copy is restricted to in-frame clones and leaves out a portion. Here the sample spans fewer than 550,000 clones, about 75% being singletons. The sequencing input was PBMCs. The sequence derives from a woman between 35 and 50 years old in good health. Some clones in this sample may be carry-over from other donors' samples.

DNA of the CDR3: TGTGCCAGCAGTTACGGGACTAGCGGGGGGAACACCGGGGAGCTGTTTTTT. Its translation is CASSYGTSGGNTGELFF. V is TRBV11-3 and J is TRBJ2-2, with 14 nucleotides matching TRBD2. J was trimmed by 1 base and V by 6 bases; bases with no gene match: 4. Germline V gene lookup returns CDR1 SGHNT and CDR2 YENEEA. The length of the CDR3 is 17 residues.